The rows below give T cell receptor beta chains drawn from one sample of a study of blood T cell repertoires in COVID-19. Clones were read by immunoSEQ multiplex PCR, and TCRdb kept only the in-frame ones, dropping some. The sample includes hundreds of thousands of clones, about 94% seen only once; the top ten take 0.8% to 1%. Sequenced input: peripheral blood. The receptors originated from a man aged 55-75 years with COVID-19, enrolled during active disease. CDR3s leave out the opening cysteine and the closing phenylalanine or tryptophan. The size entry is marked missing in some rows and otherwise reads once, few, many or a size class.

- TRBV25-1 ASRPGGSYEQY
- TRBV11-3 ASAAGNQETQY
- TRBV10-3 AITSREDTEAF
- TRBV6-2/TRBV6-3 ASSHDGTGDNSPLH
- TRBV19 ASSIRPTGGDYGYT
- TRBV2 ASSRGSETQY
- TRBV7-9 ASSSGLPPYEQY
- TRBV28 ASSFLVGAISGANVLT
- TRBV7-3 ASSPTSGRANTGELF
few TRBV10-3 AISEMASGKNEQF
- TRBV9 ASSPSTGGNTGELF
- TRBV29-1 SVAGTAGNTIY
- TRBV4-1 ASSQVGQGGYGYT
- TRBV1 TSSKSGTAYNEQF
- TRBV11-2 ASSAARYNEQF
- TRBV9 ASSQAGGTTGELF
- TRBV19 ASSISGVGTEAF
- TRBV6-6 ASSYGAREMQY
- TRBV4-2 ASSQDGGTYEQY
- TRBV30 AWRGPGTGNSPLH
- TRBV10-1 ASSEGGLRNTEAF
- TRBV19 ASSIDLSNRINYGYT
- TRBV9 ASSRQGAYEQY
- TRBV7-9 ASSPWGGQGDNEQF
- TRBV3-1/TRBV3-2 ASSQSEGPSS
- TRBV11-1 ASSRNRALRNTIY
few TRBV11-1 ASGRASREQF
- TRBV4-3 ASSQAGAGQPQH
many TRBV21-1 ASSNRGAGNQPQH
- TRBV10-2 ASSEPDRGLNEKLF
few TRBV28 ASSLYGTGLGNTIY
- TRBV7-9 ASGTGGYDGYT
- TRBV19 ASSEQGNIDTEAF
- TRBV19 ASMRGFPPNTEAF
- TRBV28 ASSSATGGNQPQH
- TRBV7-9 ASSPLAGGLYEQY
- TRBV12-3/TRBV12-4 ASSFGEDVEQY
once TRBV5-6 ASSLTVFHEQF
- TRBV25-1 ASSEEGAGGYGYT
once TRBV14 ASSPTGASNQPQH
- TRBV7-2 ASSRGAGGVETQY
- TRBV5-4 ASSFTGYYGYT
- TRBV28 ATRAGNEQF
- TRBV6-5 ASLQGFYEQY